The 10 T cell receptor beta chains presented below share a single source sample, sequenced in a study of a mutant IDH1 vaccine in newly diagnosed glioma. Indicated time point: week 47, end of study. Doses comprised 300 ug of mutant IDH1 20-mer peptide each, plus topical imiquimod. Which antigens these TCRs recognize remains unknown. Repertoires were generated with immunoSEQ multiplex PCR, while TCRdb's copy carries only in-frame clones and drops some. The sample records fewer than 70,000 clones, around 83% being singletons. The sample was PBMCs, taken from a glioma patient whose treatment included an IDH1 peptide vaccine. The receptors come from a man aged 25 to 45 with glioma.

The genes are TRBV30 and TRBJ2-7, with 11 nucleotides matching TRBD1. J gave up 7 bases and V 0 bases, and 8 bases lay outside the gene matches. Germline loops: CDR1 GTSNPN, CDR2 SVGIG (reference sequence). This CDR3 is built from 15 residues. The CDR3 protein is CAWSVPGQGAEEQYF. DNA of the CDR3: TGTGCCTGGAGTGTACCTGGACAGGGGGCCGAGGAGCAGTACTTC.

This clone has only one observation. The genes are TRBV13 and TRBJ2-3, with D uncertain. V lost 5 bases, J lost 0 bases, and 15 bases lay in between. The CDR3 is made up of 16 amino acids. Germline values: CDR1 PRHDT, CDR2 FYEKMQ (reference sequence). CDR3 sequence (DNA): TGTGCCAGCAGCACCCGAGTTAGTGCTAGCACAGATACGCAGTATTTT. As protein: CASSTRVSASTDTQYF.

CDR3 loop: CASSFPSTDTQYF. CDR3 DNA sequence: TGTGCCAGCAGCTTCCCTAGCACAGATACGCAGTATTTT. This chain links TRBV5-4 with TRBJ2-3, with D uncertain. Trimming cost V 2 bases and J 0 bases, with 4 bases left between them. CDR3 length: 13 amino acids. Germline lookup yields CDR1 SGHNT and CDR2 YYREEE (reference sequence). The whole variable domain, filled in from reference TRBV5-4 and TRBJ2-3, reads ETGVTQSPTHLIKTRGQQVTLRCSSQSGHNTVSWYQQALGQGPQFIFQYYREEENGRGNFPPRFSGLQFPNYSSELNVNALELDDSALYLCASSFPSTDTQYFGPGTRLTVL.

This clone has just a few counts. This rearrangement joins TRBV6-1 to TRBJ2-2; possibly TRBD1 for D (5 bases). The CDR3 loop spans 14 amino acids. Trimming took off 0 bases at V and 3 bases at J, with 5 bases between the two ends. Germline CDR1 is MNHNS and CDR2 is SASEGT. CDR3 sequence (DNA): TGTGCCAGCAGTGAAGCAGGGGACACCGGGGAGCTGTTTTTT. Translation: CASSEAGDTGELFF.

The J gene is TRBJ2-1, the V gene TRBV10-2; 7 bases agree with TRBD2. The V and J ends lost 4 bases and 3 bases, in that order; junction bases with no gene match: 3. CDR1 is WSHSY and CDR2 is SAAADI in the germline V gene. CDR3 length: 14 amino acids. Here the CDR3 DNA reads TGCGCCAGCAGTGTGGGGGGGAGCTACAATGAGCAGTTCTTC. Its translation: CASSVGGSYNEQFF.

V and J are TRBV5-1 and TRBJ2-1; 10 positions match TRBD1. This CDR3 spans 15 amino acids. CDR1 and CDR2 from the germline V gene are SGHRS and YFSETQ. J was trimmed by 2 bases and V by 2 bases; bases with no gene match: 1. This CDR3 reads CASSFGTGAYNEQFF. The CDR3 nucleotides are TGCGCCAGCAGCTTCGGGACAGGGGCCTACAATGAGCAGTTCTTC.

The CDR3 region is CASSLGETGREQYF. Written as DNA, the CDR3 is TGTGCCAGCAGCTTAGGAGAGACAGGCCGGGAGCAGTACTTC. The chain recombines TRBV11-2 with TRBJ2-7; possibly TRBD1 for D (6 bases). The CDR3 consists of 14 residues. With 1 base removed from V and 7 bases from J, the gap between germline ends came to 14 bases. CDR1 is SGHAT, CDR2 FQNNGV, per germline.

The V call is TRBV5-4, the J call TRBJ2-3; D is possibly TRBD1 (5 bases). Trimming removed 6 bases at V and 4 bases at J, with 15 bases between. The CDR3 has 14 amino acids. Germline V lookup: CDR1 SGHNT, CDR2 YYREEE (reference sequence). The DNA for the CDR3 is TGTGCCAGCACCTCTCGCGCCAGGGCAGATACGCAGTATTTT. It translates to CASTSRARADTQYF.

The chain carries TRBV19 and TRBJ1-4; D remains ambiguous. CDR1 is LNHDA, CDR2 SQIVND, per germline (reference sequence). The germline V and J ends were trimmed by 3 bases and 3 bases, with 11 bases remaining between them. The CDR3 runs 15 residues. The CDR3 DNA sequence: TGTGCCAGTAGTATTCGTGGGGTTGCTAATGAAAAACTGTTTTTT. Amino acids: CASSIRGVANEKLFF.

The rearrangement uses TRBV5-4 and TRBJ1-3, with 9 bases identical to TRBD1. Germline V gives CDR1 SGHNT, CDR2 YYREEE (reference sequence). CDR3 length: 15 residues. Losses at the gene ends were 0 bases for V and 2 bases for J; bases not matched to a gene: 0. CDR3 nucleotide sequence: TGTGCCAGCAGCTTGGGGACAGGGGCTGGAAACACCATATATTTT. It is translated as CASSLGTGAGNTIYF.